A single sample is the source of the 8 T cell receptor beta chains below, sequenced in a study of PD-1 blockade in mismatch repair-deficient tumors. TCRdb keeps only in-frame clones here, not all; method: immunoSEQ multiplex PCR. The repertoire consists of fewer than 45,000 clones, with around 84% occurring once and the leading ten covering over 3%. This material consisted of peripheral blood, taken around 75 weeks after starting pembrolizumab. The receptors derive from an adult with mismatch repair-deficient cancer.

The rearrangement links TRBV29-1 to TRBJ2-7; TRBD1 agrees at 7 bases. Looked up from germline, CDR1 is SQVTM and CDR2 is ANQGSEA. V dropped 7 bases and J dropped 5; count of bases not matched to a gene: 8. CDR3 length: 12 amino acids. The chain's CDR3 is CSASGTADEQYF. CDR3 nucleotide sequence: TGCAGCGCCTCCGGGACAGCTGACGAGCAGTACTTC.

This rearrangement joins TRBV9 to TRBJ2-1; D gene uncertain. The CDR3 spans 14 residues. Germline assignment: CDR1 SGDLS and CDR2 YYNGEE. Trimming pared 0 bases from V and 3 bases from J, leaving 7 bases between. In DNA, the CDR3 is TGTGCCAGCAGCGTAGGGACCGGCTACAATGAGCAGTTCTTC. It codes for CASSVGTGYNEQFF.

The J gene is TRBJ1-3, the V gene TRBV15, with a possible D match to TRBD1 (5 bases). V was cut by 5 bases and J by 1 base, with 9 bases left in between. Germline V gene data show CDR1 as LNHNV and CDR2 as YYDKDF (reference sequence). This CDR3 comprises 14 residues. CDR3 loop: CATSPGGSGNTIYF. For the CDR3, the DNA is TGTGCCACCAGCCCTGGGGGATCTGGAAACACCATATATTTT.

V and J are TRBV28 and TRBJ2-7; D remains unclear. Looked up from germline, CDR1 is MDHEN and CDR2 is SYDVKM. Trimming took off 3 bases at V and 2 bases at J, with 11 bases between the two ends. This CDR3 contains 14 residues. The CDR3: CASSFLGKPYEQYF. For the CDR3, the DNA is TGTGCCAGCAGTTTTCTAGGGAAGCCCTACGAGCAGTACTTC.

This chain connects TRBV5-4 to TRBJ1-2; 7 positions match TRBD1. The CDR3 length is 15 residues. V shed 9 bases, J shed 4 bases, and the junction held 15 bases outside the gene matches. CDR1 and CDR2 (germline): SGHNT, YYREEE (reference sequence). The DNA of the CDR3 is TGTGCCACGACCGGGACAGACAATCCTGGCTATGGCTACACCTTC. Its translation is CATTGTDNPGYGYTF.

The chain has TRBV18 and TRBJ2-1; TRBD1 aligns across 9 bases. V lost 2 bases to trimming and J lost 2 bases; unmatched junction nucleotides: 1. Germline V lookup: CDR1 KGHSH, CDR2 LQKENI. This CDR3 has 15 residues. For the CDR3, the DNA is TGTGCCAGCTCACCAGGACAGGGGACCTACAATGAGCAGTTCTTC. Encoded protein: CASSPGQGTYNEQFF.

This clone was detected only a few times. The CDR3 region is CASSSAGQAYEQYF. In DNA form, the CDR3 reads TGTGCCAGCAGCTCCGCGGGACAGGCCTACGAGCAGTACTTC. The V and J genes are TRBV7-6 and TRBJ2-7, with TRBD1 matching over 8 bases. With V trimmed by 4 bases and J by 2 bases, 4 bases remained unmatched. CDR1 and CDR2 (germline): SGHVS, FNYEAQ. The CDR3 is 14 amino acids.

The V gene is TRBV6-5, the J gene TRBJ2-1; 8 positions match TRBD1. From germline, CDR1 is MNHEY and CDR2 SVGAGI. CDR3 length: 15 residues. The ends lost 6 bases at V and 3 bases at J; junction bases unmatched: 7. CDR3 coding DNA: TGTGCCAGCAGGTACCAAGGACAGGGCTACAATGAGCAGTTCTTC. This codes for CASRYQGQGYNEQFF.